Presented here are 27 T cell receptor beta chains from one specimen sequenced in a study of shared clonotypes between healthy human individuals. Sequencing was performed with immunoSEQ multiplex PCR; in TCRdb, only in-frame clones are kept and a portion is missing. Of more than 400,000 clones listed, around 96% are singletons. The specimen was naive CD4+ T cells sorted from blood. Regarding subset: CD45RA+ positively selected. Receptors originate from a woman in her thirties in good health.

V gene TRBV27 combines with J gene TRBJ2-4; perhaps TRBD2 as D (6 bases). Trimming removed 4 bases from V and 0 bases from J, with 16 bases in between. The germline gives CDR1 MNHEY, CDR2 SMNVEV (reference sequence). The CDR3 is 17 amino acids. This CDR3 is CASSWSGGAVAKNIQYF. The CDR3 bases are TGTGCCAGCAGTTGGTCGGGCGGGGCGGTAGCCAAAAACATTCAGTACTTC.

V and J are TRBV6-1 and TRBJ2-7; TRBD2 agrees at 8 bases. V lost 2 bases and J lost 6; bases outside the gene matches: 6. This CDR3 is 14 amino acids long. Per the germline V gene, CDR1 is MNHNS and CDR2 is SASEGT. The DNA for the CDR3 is TGTGCCAGCAGTGAAAAAGGAGCGGGAGCCGAGCAGTACTTC. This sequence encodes CASSEKGAGAEQYF.

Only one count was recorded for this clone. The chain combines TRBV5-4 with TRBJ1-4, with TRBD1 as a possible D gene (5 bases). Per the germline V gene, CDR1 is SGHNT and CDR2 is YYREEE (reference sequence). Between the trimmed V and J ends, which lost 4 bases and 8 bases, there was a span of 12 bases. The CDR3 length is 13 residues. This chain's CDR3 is CASSQGLQEKLFF. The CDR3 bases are TGTGCCAGCAGCCAGGGACTGCAGGAAAAACTGTTTTTT. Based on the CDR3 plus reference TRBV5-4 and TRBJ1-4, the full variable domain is ETGVTQSPTHLIKTRGQQVTLRCSSQSGHNTVSWYQQALGQGPQFIFQYYREEENGRGNFPPRFSGLQFPNYSSELNVNALELDDSALYLCASSQGLQEKLFFGSGTQLSVL.

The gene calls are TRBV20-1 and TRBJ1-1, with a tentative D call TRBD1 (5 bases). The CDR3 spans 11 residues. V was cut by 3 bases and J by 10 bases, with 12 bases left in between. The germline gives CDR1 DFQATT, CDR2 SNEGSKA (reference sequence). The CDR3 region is CSARGLRGAFF. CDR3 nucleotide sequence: TGCAGTGCTAGGGGGCTCCGGGGAGCTTTCTTT.

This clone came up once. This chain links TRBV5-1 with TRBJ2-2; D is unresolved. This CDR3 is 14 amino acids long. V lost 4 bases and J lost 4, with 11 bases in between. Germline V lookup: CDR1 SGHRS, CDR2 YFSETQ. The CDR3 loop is CASSVTRITGELFF. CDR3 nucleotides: TGCGCCAGCAGCGTAACAAGAATCACCGGGGAGCTGTTTTTT.

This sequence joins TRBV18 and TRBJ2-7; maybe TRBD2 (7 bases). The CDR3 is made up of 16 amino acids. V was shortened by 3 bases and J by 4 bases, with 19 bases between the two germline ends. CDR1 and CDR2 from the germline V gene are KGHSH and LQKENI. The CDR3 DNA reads TGTGCCAGCTCACCCCCCGCTAGCGGAGGGGGATACGAGCAGTACTTC. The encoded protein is CASSPPASGGGYEQYF. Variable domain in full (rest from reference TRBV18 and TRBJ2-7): NAGVMQNPRHLVRRRGQEARLRCSPMKGHSHVYWYRQLPEEGLKFMVYLQKENIIDESGMPKERFSAEFPKEGPSILRIQQVVRGDSAAYFCASSPPASGGGYEQYFGPGTRLTVT.

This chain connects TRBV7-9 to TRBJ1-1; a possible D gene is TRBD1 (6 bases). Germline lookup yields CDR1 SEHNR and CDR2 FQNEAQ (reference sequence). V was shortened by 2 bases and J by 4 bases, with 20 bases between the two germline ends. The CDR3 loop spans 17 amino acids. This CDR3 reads CASSLIGWEGVTTEAFF. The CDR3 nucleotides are TGTGCCAGCAGCTTAATTGGTTGGGAGGGGGTGACCACTGAAGCTTTCTTT.

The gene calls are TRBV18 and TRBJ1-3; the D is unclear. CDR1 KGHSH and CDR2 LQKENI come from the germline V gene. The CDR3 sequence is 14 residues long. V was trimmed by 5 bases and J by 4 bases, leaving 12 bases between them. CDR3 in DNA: TGTGCCAGCTCATCCCGGACGGGCGGAAACACCATATATTTT. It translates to CASSSRTGGNTIYF.

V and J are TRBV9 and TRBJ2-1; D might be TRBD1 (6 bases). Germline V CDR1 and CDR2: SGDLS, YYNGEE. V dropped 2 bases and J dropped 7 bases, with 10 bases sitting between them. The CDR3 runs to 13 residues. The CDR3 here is CASSVQGWNEQFF. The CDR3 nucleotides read TGTGCCAGCAGCGTCCAGGGGTGGAATGAGCAGTTCTTC.

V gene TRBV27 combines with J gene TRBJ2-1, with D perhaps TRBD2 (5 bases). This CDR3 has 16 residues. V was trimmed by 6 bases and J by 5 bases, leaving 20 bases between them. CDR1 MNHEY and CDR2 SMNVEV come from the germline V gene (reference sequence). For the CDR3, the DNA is TGTGCCAGCAGGGCCCGGGTGACGGGGATCCACAATGAGCAGTTCTTC. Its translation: CASRARVTGIHNEQFF.

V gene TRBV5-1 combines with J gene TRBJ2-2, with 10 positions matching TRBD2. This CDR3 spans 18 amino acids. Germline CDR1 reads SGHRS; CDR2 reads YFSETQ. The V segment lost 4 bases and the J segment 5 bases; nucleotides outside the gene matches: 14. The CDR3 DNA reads TGCGCCAGCAGCCCCGTTGGCAGCGGGAGGGCGTGGACCGGGGAGCTGTTTTTT. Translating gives CASSPVGSGRAWTGELFF.

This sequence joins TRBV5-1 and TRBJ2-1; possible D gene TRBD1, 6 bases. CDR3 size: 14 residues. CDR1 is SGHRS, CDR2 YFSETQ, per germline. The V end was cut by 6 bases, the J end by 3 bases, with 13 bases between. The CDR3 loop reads CASKAGTNYNEQFF. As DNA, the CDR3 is TGCGCCAGCAAAGCCGGGACAAACTACAATGAGCAGTTCTTC.

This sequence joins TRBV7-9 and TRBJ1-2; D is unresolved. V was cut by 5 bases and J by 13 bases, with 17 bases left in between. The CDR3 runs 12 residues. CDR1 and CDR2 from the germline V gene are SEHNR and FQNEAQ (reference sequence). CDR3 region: CASSPPANTLTF. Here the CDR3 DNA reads TGTGCCAGCAGCCCCCCAGCTAACACACTCACCTTC.

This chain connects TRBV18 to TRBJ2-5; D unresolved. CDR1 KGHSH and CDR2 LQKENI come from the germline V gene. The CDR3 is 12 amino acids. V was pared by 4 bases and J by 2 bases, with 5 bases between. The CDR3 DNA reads TGTGCCAGCTCACTAAGACAAGAGACCCAGTACTTC. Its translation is CASSLRQETQYF.

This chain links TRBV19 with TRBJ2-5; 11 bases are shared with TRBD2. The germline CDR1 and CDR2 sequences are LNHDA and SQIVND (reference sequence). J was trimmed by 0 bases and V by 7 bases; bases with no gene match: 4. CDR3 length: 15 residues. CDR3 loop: CASTPGLADQETQYF. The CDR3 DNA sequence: TGTGCCAGTACTCCGGGACTAGCGGACCAAGAGACCCAGTACTTC.

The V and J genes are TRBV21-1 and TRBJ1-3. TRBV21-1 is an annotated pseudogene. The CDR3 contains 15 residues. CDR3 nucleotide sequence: TGTGCCAGCAGCAAAGACCCGGGACCGCGAAACACCATATATTTT. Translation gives CASSKDPGPRNTIYF.

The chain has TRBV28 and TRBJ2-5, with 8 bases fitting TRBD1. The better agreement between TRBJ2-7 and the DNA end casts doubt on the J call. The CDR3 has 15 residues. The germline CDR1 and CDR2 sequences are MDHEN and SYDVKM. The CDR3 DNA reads TGTGCCAGCAGTACAGGGGGACCGGTCGCCTACGAGCAGTACTTC. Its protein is CASSTGGPVAYEQYF.

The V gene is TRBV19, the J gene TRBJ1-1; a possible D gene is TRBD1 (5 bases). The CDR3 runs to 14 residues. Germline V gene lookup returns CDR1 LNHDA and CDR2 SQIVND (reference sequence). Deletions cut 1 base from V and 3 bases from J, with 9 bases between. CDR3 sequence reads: CASSIAPRDTEAFF. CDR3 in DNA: TGTGCCAGTAGTATAGCCCCCAGGGACACTGAAGCTTTCTTT.

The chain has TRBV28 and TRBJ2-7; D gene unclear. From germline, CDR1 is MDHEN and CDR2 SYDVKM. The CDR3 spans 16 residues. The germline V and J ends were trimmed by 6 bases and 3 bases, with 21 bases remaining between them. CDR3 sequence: CASRFQRAQGSYEQYF. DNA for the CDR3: TGTGCCAGCAGGTTCCAAAGGGCCCAAGGTAGCTACGAGCAGTACTTC. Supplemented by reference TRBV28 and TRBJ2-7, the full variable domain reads DVKVTQSSRYLVKRTGEKVFLECVQDMDHENMFWYRQDPGLGLRLIYFSYDVKMKEKGDIPEGYSVSREKKERFSLILESASTNQTSMYLCASRFQRAQGSYEQYFGPGTRLTVT.

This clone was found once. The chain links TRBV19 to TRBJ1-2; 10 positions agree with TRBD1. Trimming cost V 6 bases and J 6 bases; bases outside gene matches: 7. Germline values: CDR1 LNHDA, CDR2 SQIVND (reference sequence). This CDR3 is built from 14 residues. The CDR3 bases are TGTGCCAGTAGGGCGACAGGGGGCGTCGATGGCTACACCTTC. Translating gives CASRATGGVDGYTF.

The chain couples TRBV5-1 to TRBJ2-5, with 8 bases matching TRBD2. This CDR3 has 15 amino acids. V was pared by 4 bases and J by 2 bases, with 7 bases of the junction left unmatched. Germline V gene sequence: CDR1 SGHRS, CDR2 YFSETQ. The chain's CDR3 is CASSLLTSVQETQYF. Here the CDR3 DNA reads TGCGCCAGCAGCCTCTTGACTAGCGTTCAAGAGACCCAGTACTTC.

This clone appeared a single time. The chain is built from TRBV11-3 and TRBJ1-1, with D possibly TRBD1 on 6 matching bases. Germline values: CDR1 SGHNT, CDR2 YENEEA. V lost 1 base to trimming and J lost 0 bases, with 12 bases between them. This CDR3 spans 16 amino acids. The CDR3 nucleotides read TGTGCCAGCAGCTTAGGGGGGCCAGGGCTGAACACTGAAGCTTTCTTT. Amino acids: CASSLGGPGLNTEAFF.

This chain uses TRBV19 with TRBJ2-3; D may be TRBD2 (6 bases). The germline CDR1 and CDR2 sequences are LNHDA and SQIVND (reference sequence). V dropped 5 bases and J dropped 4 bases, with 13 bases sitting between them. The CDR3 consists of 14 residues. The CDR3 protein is CASSDGSGPDTQYF. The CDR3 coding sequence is TGTGCCAGTAGTGACGGGAGCGGCCCAGATACGCAGTATTTT.

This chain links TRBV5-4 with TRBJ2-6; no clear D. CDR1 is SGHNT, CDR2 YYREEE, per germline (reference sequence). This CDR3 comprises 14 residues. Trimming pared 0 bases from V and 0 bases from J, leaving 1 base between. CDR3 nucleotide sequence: TGTGCCAGCAGCTTGGACTCTGGGGCCAACGTCCTGACTTTC. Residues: CASSLDSGANVLTF.

CDR3 sequence reads: CASSSGTGENTEAFF. CDR3 nucleotide sequence: TGTGCCAGCAGCTCCGGGACAGGGGAGAACACTGAAGCTTTCTTT. The chain couples TRBV5-8 to TRBJ1-1; 10 bases match TRBD1. From germline, CDR1 is SGHTS and CDR2 YDEGEE. Trimming took 3 bases from V and 1 from J; bases not matched to a gene: 3. This CDR3 is built from 15 residues.

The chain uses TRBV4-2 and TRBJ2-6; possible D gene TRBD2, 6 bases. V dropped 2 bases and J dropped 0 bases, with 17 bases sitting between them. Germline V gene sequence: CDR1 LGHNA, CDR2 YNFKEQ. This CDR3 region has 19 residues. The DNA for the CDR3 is TGTGCCAGCAGCCAACCTTCATTAGCGGAAACCTCTGGGGCCAACGTCCTGACTTTC. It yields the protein CASSQPSLAETSGANVLTF.

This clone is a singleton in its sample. The CDR3 DNA sequence: TGTGCCAGCAGCTTGGCACTAGCGGGAGCGGGAGAGCAGTACTTC. Translating it yields CASSLALAGAGEQYF. The chain is built from TRBV5-4 and TRBJ2-7; 11 bases match TRBD2. Germline V lookup: CDR1 SGHNT, CDR2 YYREEE (reference sequence). The CDR3 runs to 15 residues. Germline trimming cut 0 bases from V and 7 bases from J; bases unmatched to any gene: 6.